The following is a T cell receptor beta chain sequence with its context. This sample was taken from a study of blood T cells in healthy people across ages. The use of a sample-barcoded 5' primer and a J-beta primer mix characterized a second PCR of roughly 6 to 12 cycles. TCRdb fed the 5' RACE reads into MiXCR, producing one record per CDR3 protein. The table shows some 920,000 distinct CDR3 sequences, with 51% occurring only once. The CDR3 runs to 17 residues. CDR1 and CDR2 from the germline V gene are LGHNA and YSLEER. The J segment lost 3 bases and the V segment lost 0 bases, leaving 4 bases of the junction unmatched.

Sequenced material: blood. The chain recombines TRBV4-3 with TRBJ2-1, with 11 bases lining up with TRBD2. The receptor was isolated from a woman in her sixties in good health. The CDR3 here is CASSQDQTSGIYNEQFF. CDR3 in DNA: TGCGCCAGCAGCCAAGACCAGACTAGCGGGATCTACAATGAGCAGTTCTTC.